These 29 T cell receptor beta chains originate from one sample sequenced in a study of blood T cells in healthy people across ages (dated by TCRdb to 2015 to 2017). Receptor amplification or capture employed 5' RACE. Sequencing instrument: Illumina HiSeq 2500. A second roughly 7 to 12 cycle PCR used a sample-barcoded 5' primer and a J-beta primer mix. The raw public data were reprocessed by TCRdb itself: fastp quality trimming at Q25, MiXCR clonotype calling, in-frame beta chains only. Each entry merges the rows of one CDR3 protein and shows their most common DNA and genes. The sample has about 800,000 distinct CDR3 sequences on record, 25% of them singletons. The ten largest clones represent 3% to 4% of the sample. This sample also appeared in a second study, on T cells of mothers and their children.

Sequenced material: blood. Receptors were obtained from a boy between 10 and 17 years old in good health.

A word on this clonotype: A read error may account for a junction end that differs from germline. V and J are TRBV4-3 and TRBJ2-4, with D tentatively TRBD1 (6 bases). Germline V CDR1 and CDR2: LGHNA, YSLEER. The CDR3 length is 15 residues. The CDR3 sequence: CVSSQDNDRLNIQYF. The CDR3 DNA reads TGCGTCAGCAGCCAAGATAATGACAGGTTAAACATTCAGTACTTC.

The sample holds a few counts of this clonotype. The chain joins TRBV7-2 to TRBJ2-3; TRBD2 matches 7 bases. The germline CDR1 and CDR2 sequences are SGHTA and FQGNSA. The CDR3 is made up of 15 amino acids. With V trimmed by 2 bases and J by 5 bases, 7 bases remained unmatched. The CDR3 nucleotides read TGTGCCAGCAGCTTACGAGGGAGGGCGGGAGATACGCAGTATTTT. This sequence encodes CASSLRGRAGDTQYF.

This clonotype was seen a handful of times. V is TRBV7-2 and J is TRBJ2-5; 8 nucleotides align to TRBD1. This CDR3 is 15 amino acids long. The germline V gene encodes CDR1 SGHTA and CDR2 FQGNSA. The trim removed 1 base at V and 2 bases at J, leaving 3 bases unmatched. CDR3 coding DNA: TGTGCCAGCAGCTTAGATACAGGGGGACAAGAGACCCAGTACTTC. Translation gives CASSLDTGGQETQYF. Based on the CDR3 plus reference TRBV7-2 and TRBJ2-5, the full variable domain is GAGVSQSPSNKVTEKGKDVELRCDPISGHTALYWYRQSLGQGLEFLIYFQGNSAPDKSGLPSDRFSAERTGGSVSTLTIQRTQQEDSAVYLCASSLDTGGQETQYFGPGTRLLVL.

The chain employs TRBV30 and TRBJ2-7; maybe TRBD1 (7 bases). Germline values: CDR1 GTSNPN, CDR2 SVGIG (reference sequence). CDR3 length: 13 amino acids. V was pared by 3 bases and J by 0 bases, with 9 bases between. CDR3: CAWREGASYEQYF. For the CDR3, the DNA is TGTGCCTGGAGGGAGGGGGCCTCCTACGAGCAGTACTTC.

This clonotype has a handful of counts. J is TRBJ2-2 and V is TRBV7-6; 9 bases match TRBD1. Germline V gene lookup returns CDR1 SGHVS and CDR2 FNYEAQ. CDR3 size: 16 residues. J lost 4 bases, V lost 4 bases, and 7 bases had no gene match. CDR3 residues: CASSSPDRGITGELFF. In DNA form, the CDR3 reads TGTGCCAGCAGCTCCCCGGACAGGGGTATCACCGGGGAGCTGTTTTTT.

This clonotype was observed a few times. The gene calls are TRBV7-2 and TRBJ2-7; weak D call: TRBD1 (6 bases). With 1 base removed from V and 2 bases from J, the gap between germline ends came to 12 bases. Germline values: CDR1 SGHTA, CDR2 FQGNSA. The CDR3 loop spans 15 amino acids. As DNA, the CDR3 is TGTGCCAGCAGCTTAGTAGGGACACAGACCTACGAGCAGTACTTC. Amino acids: CASSLVGTQTYEQYF.

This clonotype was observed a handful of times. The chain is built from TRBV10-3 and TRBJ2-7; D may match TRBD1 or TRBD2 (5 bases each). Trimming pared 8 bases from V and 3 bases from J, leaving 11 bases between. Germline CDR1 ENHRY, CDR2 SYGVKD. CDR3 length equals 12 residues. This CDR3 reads CAIGGGDYEQYF. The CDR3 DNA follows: TGTGCCATCGGGGGTGGGGACTACGAGCAGTACTTC.

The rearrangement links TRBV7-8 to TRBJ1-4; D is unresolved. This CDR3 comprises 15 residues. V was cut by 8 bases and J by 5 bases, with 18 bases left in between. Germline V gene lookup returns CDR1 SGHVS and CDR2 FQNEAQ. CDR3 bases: TGTGCCAGCGCATCTTCGGCAGGCGTAAATGAAAAACTGTTTTTT. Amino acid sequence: CASASSAGVNEKLFF.

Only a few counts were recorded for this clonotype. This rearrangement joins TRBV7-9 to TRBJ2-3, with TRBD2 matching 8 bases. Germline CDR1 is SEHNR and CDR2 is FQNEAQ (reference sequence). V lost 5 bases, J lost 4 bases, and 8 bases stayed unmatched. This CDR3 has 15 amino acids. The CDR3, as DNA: TGTGCCAGCAGCCAAACCGGGACTAGGGCAGATACGCAGTATTTT. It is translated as CASSQTGTRADTQYF.

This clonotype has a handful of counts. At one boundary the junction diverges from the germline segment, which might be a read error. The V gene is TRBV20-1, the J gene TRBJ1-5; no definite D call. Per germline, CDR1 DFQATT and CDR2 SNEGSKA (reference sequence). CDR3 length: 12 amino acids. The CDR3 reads CSASFGNQPQHF. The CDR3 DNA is TGTAGTGCTAGTTTCGGGAATCAGCCCCAGCATTTT.

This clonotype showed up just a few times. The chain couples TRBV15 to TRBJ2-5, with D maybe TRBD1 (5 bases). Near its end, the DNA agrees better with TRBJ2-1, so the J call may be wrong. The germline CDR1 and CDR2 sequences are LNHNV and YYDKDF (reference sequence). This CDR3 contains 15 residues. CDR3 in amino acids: CATSRDFGASNEQFF. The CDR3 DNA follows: TGTGCCACCAGCAGAGATTTTGGGGCGTCTAATGAGCAGTTCTTC.

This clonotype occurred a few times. The CDR3 reads CASSQGTGPGETQYF. CDR3 DNA sequence: TGCGCCAGCAGCCAAGGGACAGGGCCGGGGGAGACCCAGTACTTC. The rearrangement links TRBV4-3 to TRBJ2-1, with 8 bases matching TRBD1. The closer fit of TRBJ2-5 to the DNA end suggests the J call may be wrong. The CDR3 consists of 15 residues. Germline CDR1 is LGHNA and CDR2 is YSLEER.

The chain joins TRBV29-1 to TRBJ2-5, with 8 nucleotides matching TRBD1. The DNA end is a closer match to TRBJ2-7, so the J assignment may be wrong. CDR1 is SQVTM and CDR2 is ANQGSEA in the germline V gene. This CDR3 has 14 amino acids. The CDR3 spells CSVARDRRAYEQYF. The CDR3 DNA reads TGCAGCGTTGCCCGGGACAGGAGGGCCTACGAGCAGTACTTC.

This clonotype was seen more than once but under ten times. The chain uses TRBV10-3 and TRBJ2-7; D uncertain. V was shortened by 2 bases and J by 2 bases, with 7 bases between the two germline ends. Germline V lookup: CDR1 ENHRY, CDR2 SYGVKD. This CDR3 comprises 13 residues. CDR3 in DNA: TGTGCCATCAGTGAGGGGCCAACCTACGAGCAGTACTTC. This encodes CAISEGPTYEQYF.

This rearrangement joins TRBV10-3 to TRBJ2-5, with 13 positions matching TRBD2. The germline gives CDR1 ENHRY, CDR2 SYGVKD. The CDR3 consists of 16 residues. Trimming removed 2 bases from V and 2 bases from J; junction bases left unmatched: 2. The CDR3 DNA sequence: TGTGCCATCAGTGAGGGGACTAGCGGGGATCAAGAGACCCAGTACTTC. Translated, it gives CAISEGTSGDQETQYF.

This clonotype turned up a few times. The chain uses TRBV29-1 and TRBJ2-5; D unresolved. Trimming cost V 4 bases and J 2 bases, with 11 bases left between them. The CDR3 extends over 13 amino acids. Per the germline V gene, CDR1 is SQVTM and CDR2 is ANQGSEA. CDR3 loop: CSVVPGFQETQYF. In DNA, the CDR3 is TGCAGCGTTGTACCGGGCTTTCAAGAGACCCAGTACTTC. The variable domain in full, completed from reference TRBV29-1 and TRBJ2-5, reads SAVISQKPSRDICQRGTSLTIQCQVDSQVTMMFWYRQQPGQSLTLIATANQGSEATYESGFVIDKFPISRPNLTFSTLTVSNMSPEDSSIYLCSVVPGFQETQYFGPGTRLLVL.

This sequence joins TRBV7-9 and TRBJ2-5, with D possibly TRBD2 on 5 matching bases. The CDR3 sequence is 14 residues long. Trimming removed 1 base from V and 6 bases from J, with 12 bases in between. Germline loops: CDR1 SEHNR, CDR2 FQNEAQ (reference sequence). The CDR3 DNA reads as TGTGCCAGCAGCTTAGAACTAGACATAAAGACCCAGTACTTC. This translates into CASSLELDIKTQYF.

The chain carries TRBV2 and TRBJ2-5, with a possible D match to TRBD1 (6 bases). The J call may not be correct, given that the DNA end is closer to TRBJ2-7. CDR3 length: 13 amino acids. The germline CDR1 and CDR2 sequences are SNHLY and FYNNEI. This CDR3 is CASSVVRGYEQYF. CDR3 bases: TGTGCCAGCAGTGTCGTCAGGGGCTACGAGCAGTACTTC.

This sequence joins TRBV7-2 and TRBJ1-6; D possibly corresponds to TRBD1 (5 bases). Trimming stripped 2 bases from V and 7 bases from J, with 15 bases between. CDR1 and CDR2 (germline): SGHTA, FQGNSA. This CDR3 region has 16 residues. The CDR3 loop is CASSLWGRVENSPLHF. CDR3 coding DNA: TGTGCCAGCAGCTTATGGGGCAGGGTGGAAAATTCACCCCTCCACTTT.

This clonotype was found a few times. CDR3 region: CATSSRDGKVYEQYF. CDR3 bases: TGTGCCACCAGCAGCCGGGACGGAAAAGTCTACGAGCAGTACTTC. The V call is TRBV15, the J call TRBJ2-7; D may correspond to TRBD1 or TRBD2 (5 bases each). CDR1 is LNHNV and CDR2 is YYDKDF in the germline V gene (reference sequence). The V end was cut by 3 bases, the J end by 3 bases, with 15 bases between. This CDR3 contains 15 residues.

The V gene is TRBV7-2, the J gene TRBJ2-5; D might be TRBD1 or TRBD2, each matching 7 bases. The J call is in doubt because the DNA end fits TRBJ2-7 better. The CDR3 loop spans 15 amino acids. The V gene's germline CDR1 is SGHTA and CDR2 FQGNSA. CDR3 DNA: TGTGCCAGCAGACCGGTCAGGGGGGGAATGGACGAGCAGTACTTC. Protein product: CASRPVRGGMDEQYF.

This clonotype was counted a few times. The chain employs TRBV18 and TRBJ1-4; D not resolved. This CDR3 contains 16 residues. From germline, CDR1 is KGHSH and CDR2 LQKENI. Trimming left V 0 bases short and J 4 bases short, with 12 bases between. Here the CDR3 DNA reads TGTGCCAGCTCACCACCCCCCGGAACGTTTAATGAAAAACTGTTTTTT. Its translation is CASSPPPGTFNEKLFF. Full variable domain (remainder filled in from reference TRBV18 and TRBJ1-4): NAGVMQNPRHLVRRRGQEARLRCSPMKGHSHVYWYRQLPEEGLKFMVYLQKENIIDESGMPKERFSAEFPKEGPSILRIQQVVRGDSAAYFCASSPPPGTFNEKLFFGSGTQLSVL.

The CDR3 region is CASSQDAAGETQYF. The CDR3 DNA is TGTGCCAGCAGCCAAGATGCGGCGGGAGAGACCCAGTACTTC. The V call is TRBV4-2, the J call TRBJ2-5; D may be TRBD2 (5 bases). The CDR3 extends over 14 amino acids. Trimming pared 0 bases from V and 4 bases from J, leaving 9 bases between. Germline values: CDR1 LGHNA, CDR2 YNFKEQ.

CDR3 DNA: TGTGCCAGCAGCGGACAGGGGTATGAAAAACTGTTTTTT. Translated, it gives CASSGQGYEKLFF. J is TRBJ1-4 and V is TRBV9, with TRBD1 matching 8 bases. CDR3 length: 13 amino acids. V lost 3 bases to trimming and J lost 6 bases; unmatched junction nucleotides: 1. Germline values: CDR1 SGDLS, CDR2 YYNGEE.

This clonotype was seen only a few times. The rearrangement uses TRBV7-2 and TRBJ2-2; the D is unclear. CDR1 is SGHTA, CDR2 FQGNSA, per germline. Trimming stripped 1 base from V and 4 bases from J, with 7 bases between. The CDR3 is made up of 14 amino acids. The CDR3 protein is CASSLVSVTGELFF. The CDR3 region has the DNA TGTGCCAGCAGCTTAGTCAGCGTCACCGGGGAGCTGTTTTTT.

The CDR3 DNA follows: TGTGCCAGCAGTAAGACAGGGAGGGAAAACATTCAGTACTTC. Its protein is CASSKTGRENIQYF. The chain joins TRBV27 to TRBJ2-4; D might be TRBD1 or TRBD2, each matching 7 bases. Germline V gives CDR1 MNHEY, CDR2 SMNVEV (reference sequence). There are 14 residues in the CDR3. The ends were cut back, 5 bases at V and 5 bases at J, with 13 bases in the middle.

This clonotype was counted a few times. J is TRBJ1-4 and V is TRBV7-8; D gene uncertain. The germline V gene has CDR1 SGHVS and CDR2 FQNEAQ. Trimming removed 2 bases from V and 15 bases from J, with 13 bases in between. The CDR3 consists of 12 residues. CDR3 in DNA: TGTGCCAGCAGCTTATCGACGAGGGAGGTGTTTTTT. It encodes CASSLSTREVFF.

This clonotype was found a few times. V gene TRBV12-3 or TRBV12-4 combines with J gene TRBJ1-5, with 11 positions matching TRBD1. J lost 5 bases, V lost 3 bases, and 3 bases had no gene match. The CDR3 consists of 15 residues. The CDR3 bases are TGTGCCAGCAGTTTCGGACAGGGGGCCCATCAGCCCCAGCATTTT. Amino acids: CASSFGQGAHQPQHF.

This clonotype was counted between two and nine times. The CDR3 here is CASSYPSTVHQETQYF. In DNA, the CDR3 is TGTGCCAGCAGTTACCCCTCGACAGTACACCAAGAGACCCAGTACTTC. The chain has TRBV6-2 or TRBV6-3 and TRBJ2-5, with a possible D match to TRBD1 (5 bases). The germline V and J ends were trimmed by 2 bases and 0 bases, with 13 bases remaining between them. CDR1 and CDR2 (germline): MNHEY, SVGEGT. This CDR3 region has 16 residues.